A single T cell receptor (beta chain) is shown here with its context. Those enrolled in Seattle joined during active infection and were followed longitudinally afterward. The CDR3 runs 13 residues. Trimming pared 3 bases from V and 6 bases from J, leaving 12 bases between. CDR1 LNHNV and CDR2 YYDKDF come from the germline V gene (reference sequence). In the study's own analysis: Reference gene primers were amplified, and this amplification served to estimate nucleated cell counts. Libraries were prepared by immunoSEQ multiplex PCR; TCRdb keeps only in-frame clonotypes and omits some of them. The V and J calls and clone size come from that table; D and trimming were worked out from the DNA. The sample gives around 280,000 clones, around nine tenths of which show up once; over 8.5% is in the top ten. These data originate in a study of blood T cell repertoires in COVID-19. Study details: COVID-19 samples collected from the United States, Italy and Spain covered acute and convalescent phases.

The chain combines TRBV15 with TRBJ2-7; the D is unclear. This sequence was found in a woman in her 30s with COVID-19, enrolled during active disease. Material for sequencing was peripheral blood. CDR3 sequence (DNA): TGTGCCACCAGCAGCAGGCCTGGTACCGAGCAGTACTTC. Translation gives CATSSRPGTEQYF.